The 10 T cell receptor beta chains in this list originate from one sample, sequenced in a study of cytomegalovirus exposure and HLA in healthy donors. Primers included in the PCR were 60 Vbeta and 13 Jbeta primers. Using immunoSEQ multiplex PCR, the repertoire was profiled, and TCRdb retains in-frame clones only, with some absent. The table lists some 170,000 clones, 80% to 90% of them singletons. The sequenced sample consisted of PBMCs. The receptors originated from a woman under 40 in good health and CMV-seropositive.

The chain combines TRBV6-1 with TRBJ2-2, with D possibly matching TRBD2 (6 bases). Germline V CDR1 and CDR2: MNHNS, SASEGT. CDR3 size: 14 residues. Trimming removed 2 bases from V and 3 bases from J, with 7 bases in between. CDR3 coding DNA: TGTGCCAGCAGTGAACGGGGGTACACCGGGGAGCTGTTTTTT. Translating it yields CASSERGYTGELFF.

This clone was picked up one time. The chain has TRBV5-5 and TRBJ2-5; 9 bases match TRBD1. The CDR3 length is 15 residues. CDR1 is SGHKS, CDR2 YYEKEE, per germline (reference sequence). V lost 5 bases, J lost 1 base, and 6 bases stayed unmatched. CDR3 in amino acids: CASSVADRGQETQYF. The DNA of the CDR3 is TGTGCCAGCAGTGTTGCGGACAGGGGCCAAGAGACCCAGTACTTC.

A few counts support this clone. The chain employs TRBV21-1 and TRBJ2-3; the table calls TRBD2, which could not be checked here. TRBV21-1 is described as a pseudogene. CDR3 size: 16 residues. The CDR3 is CASTYRRLAPPDTQYF. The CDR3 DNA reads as TGTGCCAGCACTTATCGGAGACTAGCGCCCCCAGATACGCAGTATTTT.

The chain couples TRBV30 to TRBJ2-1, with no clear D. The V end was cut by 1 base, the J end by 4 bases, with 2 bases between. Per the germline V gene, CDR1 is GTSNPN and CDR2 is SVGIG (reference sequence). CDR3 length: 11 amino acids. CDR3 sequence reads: CAWSAYNEQFF. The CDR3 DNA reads TGTGCCTGGAGTGCGTACAATGAGCAGTTCTTC.

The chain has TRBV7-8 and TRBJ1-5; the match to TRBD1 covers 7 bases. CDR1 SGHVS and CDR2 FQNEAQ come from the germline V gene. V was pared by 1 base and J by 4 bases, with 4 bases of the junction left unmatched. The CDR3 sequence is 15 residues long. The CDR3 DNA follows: TGTGCCAGCAGCTTAGGGGACAGCCGAAATCAGCCCCAGCATTTT. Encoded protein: CASSLGDSRNQPQHF.

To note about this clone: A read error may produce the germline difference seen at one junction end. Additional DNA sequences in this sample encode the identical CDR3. The CDR3 region has the DNA TGTGCCAGCAGCCCTCCGGAAGGACACCTATACCACTTC. Translated, it gives CASSPPEGHLYHF. The gene calls are TRBV9 and TRBJ2-7, with a weak D call TRBD1 (5 bases). The CDR3 spans 13 residues. The V gene's germline CDR1 is SGDLS and CDR2 YYNGEE.

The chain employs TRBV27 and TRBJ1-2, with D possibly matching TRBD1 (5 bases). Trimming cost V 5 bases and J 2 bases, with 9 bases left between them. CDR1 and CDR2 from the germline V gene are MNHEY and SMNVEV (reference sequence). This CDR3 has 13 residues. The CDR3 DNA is TGTGCCAGCAGTCCCAGGGTAAACTATGGCTACACCTTC. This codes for CASSPRVNYGYTF.

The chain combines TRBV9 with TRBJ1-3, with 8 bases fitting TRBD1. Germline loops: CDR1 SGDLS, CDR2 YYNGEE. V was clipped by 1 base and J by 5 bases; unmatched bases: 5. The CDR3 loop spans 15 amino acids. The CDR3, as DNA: TGTGCCAGCAGCGTACGCCGGACAGGGCGAAACACCATATATTTT. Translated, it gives CASSVRRTGRNTIYF.

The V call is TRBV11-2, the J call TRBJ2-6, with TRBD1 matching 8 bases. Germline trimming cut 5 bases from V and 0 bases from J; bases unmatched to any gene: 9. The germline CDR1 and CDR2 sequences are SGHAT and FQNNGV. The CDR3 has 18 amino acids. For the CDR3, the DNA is TGTGCCAGCAGCCCGCGACAGGGGAATCCCTCTGGGGCCAACGTCCTGACTTTC. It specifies CASSPRQGNPSGANVLTF.

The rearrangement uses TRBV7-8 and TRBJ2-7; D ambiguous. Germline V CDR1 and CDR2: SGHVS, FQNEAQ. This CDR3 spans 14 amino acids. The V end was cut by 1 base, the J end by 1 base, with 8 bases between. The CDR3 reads CASSLDSRSYEQYF. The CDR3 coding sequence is TGTGCCAGCAGCTTAGATTCTAGGTCCTACGAGCAGTACTTC.